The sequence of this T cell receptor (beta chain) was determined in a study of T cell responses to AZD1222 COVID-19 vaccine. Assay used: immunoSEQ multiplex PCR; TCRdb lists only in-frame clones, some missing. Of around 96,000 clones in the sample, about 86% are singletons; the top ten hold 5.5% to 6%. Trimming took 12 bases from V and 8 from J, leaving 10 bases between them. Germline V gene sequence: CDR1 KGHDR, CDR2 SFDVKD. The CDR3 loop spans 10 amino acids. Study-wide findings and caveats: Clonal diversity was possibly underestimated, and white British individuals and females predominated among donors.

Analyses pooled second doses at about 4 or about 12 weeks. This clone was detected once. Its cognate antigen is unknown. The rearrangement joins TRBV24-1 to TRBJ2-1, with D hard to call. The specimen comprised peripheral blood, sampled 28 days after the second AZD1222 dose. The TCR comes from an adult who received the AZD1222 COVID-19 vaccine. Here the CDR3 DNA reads TGTGCCCCCCGGATGCATGAGCAGTTCTTC. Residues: CAPRMHEQFF.